This T cell receptor beta chain was recorded in a study of blood T cell repertoires in COVID-19 (dated by TCRdb to 2018 to 2020). For the wider study: The collaborator samples originated in the United States, Italy and Spain and spanned the acute and convalescent phases of COVID-19. The material from the prospective study consisted of cDNA or gDNA derived from T cells, B-cell-depleted T cells, or PBMCs. A de-identified subject ID, COVID-19 status, age in years and sex were almost always included in the sample metadata. Subjects who had been exposed to COVID-19, were actively infected with it, or had recovered from it provided the deeply sampled blood TCRbeta repertoires that made up the dataset. Samples were obtained from the ongoing ImmuneRACE study (first 160 participants) and from over 1,000 subjects provided by 6 global collaborators. The repertoires were made available in a free public database intended to serve as a resource for research on the immune response to SARS-CoV-2. Where available, HLA class I and class II types were obtained from metadata supplied by the sample provider rather than from assay-based typing. Study-wide findings and limitations: How much clinical and demographic metadata was included differed by source and by participant, and the metadata was provided uncurated.

One collaborating source in Seattle enrolled patients during active infection and followed them longitudinally through the course of disease. Whole blood was collected in K2EDTA tubes by collaborating institutions according to the institutions' own protocols. Collaborator samples were shipped for TCRbeta analysis as frozen whole blood, isolated PBMCs, or DNA extracted from either sample type. This clone was seen only once. No cognate antigen has been identified for it. Base qualities are not at hand, and no much larger clone is one base apart. The immunoSEQ Assay, a bias-controlled multiplex PCR, was used to amplify TCRbeta CDR3 regions from genomic DNA. In the source study's methods: Nucleated cell counts per sample were estimated from amplification of reference gene primers within the assay. To quantify the absolute abundance of each unique TCRbeta CDR3 rearrangement, sequence reads were collapsed and filtered. For each sample, productive Simpson clonality was calculated by taking the square root of Simpson's diversity index across productive rearrangements. TCRdb provides this immuneACCESS table in a form limited to in-frame rearrangements. Some clones are lacking; in checked studies, under half of them reflect an unresolved V gene, and why the rest are absent is not known. For V, J and clone size, that table is used; D and trimming come from the DNA. The sample table lists approximately 270,000 clones, about four fifths of them with a count of one. The ten largest clones take up around a sixth of the sample.

The CDR3 covers 13 residues, taking in both the cysteine and the phenylalanine. Of the read, only the CDR3 DNA is kept; its 39 bases are in frame from base 1. The junction shows trimming of 5 bases on V and 7 bases on J, and the gene matches do not reach 5 bases of it. The clonotype originates from a person aged 70 to 85 with COVID-19, enrolled during active disease. Sequenced: peripheral blood. Here the chain combines TRBV12-3 or TRBV12-4 and TRBJ2-7, with 10 central nucleotides matching TRBD1. The CDR3 region reads CASSRQGAGEQYF. The nucleotides are TGTGCCAGCAGTCGACAGGGGGCTGGGGAGCAGTACTTC.